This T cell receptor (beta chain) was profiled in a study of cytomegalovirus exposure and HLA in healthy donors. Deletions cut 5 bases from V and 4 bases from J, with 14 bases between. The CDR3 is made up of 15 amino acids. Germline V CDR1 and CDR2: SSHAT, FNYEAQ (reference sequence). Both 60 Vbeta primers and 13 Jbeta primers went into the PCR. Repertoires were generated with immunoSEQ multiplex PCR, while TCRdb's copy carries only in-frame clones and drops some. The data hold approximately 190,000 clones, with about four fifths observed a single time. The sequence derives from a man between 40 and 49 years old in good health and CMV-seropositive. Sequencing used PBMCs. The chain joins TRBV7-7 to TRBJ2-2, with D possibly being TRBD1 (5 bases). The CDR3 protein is CASSPAQGGTGELFF. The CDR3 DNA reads TGTGCCAGCAGCCCCGCCCAGGGTGGCACCGGGGAGCTGTTTTTT.